This T cell receptor (beta chain) derives from a study of CD8 T cells in Susac syndrome. Germline V lookup: CDR1 SGHRS, CDR2 YFSETQ. V lost 2 bases and J lost 0, with 12 bases in between. The CDR3 totals 17 residues. Controls matched for age and sex were healthy donors. In contrast to the negatively isolated CD8+ and CD4+ T cells, TEMRA cells were FACS-enriched. RNA in amounts of roughly 0.5 to 1 ug was reverse transcribed with random hexamers. The method of amplification for TCR beta CDR3 was immunoSEQ multiplex PCR, covering 54 Vbeta and 13 Jbeta. MiXCR, applied by TCRdb to the immunoSEQ multiplex PCR reads, yields one record per CDR3 protein. Of 150,000 to 200,000 distinct CDR3 sequences listed, just under 95% are singletons. The count of this clonotype is one.

The specimen sequenced was CD4+ T cells from PBMCs. The source of this sequence is a human donor in good health. This sequence joins TRBV5-1 and TRBJ2-6; tentatively, D is TRBD2 (5 bases). The DNA of the CDR3 is TGCGCCAGCAGCTTATTGGACGGACTCTCTGGGGCCAACGTCCTGACTTTC. Amino acid sequence: CASSLLDGLSGANVLTF. Variable domain in full (rest from reference TRBV5-1 and TRBJ2-6): KAGVTQTPRYLIKTRGQQVTLSCSPISGHRSVSWYQQTPGQGLQFLFEYFSETQRNKGNFPGRFSGRQFSNSRSEMNVSTLELGDSALYLCASSLLDGLSGANVLTFGAGSRLTVL.